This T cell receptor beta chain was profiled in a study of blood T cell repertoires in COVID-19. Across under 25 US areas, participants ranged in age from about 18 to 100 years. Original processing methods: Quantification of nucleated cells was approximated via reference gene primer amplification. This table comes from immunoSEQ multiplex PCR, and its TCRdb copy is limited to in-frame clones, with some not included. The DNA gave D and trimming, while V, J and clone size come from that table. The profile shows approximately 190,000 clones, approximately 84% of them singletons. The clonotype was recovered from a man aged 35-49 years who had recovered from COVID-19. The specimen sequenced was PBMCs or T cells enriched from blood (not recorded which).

CDR3 in amino acids: CASSQDLEWAPGFHYGYTF. The CDR3 bases are TGTGCCAGCAGCCAAGATCTTGAGTGGGCGCCAGGTTTCCACTATGGCTACACCTTC. The chain uses TRBV3-1 (or the pseudogene TRBV3-2) and TRBJ1-2; no reliable D call. The CDR3 loop spans 19 amino acids. Germline loops: CDR1 LGHDT, CDR2 YNNKEL (reference sequence). The V gene lost 0 bases and the J gene lost 3 bases, with 23 bases spanning the gap.